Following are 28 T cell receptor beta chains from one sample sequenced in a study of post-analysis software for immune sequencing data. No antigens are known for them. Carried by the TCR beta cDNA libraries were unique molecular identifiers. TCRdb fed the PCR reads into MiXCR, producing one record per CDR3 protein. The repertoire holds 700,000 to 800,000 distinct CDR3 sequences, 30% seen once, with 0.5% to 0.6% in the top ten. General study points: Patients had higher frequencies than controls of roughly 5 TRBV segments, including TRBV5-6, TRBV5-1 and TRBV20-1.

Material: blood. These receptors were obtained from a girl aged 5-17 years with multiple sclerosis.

CDR3 bases: TGTGCCAGTAGTAGGAGACAGGGTATCGGCTACGAGCAGTACTTC. It encodes CASSRRQGIGYEQYF. The chain recombines TRBV19 with TRBJ2-7; TRBD1 aligns across 7 bases. The CDR3 is 15 amino acids. Germline trimming cut 4 bases from V and 3 bases from J; bases unmatched to any gene: 9. Looked up from germline, CDR1 is LNHDA and CDR2 is SQIVND (reference sequence).

CDR3 loop: CASSLAGRGSYGYTF. The DNA of the CDR3 is TGTGCCAGCAGCTTAGCGGGCAGGGGGAGCTATGGCTACACCTTC. The chain uses TRBV7-8 and TRBJ1-2; 7 bases agree with TRBD1. The junction had 5 bases not matched to a gene; V was cut back by 0 bases and J by 4 bases. The CDR3 runs 15 residues. Germline CDR1 and CDR2: SGHVS and FQNEAQ.

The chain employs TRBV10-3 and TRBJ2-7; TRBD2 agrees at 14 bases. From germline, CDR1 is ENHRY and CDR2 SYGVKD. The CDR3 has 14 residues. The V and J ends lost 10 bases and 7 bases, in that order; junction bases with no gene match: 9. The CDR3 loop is CATEGLAGGNEQYF. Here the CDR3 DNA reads TGTGCCACGGAAGGACTAGCGGGAGGTAATGAGCAGTACTTC.

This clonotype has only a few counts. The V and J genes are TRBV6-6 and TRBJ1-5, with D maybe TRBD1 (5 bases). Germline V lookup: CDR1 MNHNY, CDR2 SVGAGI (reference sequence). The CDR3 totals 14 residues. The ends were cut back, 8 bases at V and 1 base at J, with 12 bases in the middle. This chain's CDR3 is CASRPGGSNQPQHF. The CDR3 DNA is TGTGCCAGCCGCCCGGGGGGGAGCAATCAGCCCCAGCATTTT.

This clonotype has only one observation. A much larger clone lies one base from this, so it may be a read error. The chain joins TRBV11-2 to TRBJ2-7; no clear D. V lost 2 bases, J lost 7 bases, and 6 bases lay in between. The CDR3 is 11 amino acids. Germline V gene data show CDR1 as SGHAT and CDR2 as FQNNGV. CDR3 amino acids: CASSLFHEQYF. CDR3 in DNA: TGTGCCAGCAGCTTATTCCATGAGCAGTACTTC.

The CDR3 loop reads CASSPRLTRGTDTQYF. In DNA form, the CDR3 reads TGTGCCAGCTCACCACGGTTAACGCGTGGTACAGATACGCAGTATTTT. V usage is TRBV18 and J usage is TRBJ2-3; no reliable D call. The V gene lost 1 base and the J gene lost 3 bases, with 14 bases spanning the gap. This CDR3 is 16 amino acids long. Germline V gene sequence: CDR1 KGHSH, CDR2 LQKENI. Supplemented by reference TRBV18 and TRBJ2-3, the full variable domain reads NAGVMQNPRHLVRRRGQEARLRCSPMKGHSHVYWYRQLPEEGLKFMVYLQKENIIDESGMPKERFSAEFPKEGPSILRIQQVVRGDSAAYFCASSPRLTRGTDTQYFGPGTRLTVL.

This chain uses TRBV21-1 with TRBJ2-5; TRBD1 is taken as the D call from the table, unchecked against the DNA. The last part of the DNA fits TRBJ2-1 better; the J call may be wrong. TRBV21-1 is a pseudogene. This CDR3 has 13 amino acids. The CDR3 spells CAGRGANQETQFF. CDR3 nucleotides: TGTGCCGGGCGCGGGGCCAACCAAGAGACCCAGTTCTTC.

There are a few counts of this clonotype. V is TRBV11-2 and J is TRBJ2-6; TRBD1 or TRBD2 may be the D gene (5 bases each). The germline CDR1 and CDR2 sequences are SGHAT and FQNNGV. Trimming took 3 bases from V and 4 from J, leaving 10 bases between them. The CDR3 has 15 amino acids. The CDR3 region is CASSFGWDGANVLTF. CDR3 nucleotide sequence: TGTGCCAGCAGCTTTGGGTGGGACGGGGCCAACGTCCTGACTTTC.

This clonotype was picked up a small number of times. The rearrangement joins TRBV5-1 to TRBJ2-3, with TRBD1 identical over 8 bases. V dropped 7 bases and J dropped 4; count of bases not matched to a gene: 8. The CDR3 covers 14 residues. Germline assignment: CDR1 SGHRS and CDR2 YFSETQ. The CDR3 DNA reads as TGCGCCAGCCACCAGGGGGCAAACTCAGATACGCAGTATTTT. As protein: CASHQGANSDTQYF.

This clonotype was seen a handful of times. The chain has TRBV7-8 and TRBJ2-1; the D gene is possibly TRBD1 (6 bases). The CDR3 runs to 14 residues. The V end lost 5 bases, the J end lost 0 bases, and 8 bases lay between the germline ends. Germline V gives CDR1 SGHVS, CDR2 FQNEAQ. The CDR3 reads CASSIQGSYNEQFF. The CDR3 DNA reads TGTGCCAGCAGCATACAGGGCTCCTACAATGAGCAGTTCTTC.

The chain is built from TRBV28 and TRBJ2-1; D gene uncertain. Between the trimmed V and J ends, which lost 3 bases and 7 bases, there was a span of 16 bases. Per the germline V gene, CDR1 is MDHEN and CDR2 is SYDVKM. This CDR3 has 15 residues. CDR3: CASSLMTVRVNEQFF. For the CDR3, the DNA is TGTGCCAGCAGTTTGATGACGGTTAGAGTAAATGAGCAGTTCTTC. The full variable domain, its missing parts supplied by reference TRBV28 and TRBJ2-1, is DVKVTQSSRYLVKRTGEKVFLECVQDMDHENMFWYRQDPGLGLRLIYFSYDVKMKEKGDIPEGYSVSREKKERFSLILESASTNQTSMYLCASSLMTVRVNEQFFGPGTRLTVL.

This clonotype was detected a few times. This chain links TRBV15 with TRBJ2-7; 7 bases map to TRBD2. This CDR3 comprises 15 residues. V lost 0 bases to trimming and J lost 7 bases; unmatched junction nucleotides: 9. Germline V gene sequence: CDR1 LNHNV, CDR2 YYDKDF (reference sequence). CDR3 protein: CATSRDLGQGGEQYF. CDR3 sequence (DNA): TGTGCCACCAGCAGAGATTTGGGGCAGGGAGGGGAGCAGTACTTC.

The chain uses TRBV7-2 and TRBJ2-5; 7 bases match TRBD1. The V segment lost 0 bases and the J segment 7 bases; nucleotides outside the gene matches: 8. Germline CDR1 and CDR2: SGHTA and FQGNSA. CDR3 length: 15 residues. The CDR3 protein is CASSLAGGGVWTQYF. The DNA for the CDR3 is TGTGCCAGCAGCTTAGCAGGGGGCGGTGTTTGGACCCAGTACTTC.

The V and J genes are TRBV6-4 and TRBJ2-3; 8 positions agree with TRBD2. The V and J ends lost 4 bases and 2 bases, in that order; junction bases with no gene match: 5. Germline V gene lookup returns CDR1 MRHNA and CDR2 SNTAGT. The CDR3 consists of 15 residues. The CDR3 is CASSVERGSTDTQYF. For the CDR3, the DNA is TGTGCCAGCAGTGTGGAGCGGGGGTCCACAGATACGCAGTATTTT.

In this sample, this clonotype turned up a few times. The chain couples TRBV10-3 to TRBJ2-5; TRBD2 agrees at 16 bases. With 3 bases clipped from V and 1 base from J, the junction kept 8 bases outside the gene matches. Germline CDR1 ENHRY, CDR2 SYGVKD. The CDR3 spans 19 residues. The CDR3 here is CAISDPGTSGRAGQETQYF. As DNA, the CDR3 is TGTGCCATCAGTGACCCGGGGACTAGCGGGAGGGCGGGCCAAGAGACCCAGTACTTC.

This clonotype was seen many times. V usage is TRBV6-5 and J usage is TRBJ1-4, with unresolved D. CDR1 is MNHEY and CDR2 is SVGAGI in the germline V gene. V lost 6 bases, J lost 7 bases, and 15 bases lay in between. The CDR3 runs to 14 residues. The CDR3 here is CASRTGLWSEKLFF. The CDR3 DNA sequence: TGTGCCAGCAGAACGGGGTTGTGGAGTGAAAAACTGTTTTTT.

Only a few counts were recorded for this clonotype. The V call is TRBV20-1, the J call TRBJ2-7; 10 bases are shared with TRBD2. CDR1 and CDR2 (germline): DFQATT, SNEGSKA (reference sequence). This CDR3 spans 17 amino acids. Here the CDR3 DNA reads TGCAGGGCCAGCGGAGGCCTAGCGGGGGCACAATCCTACGAGCAGTACTTC. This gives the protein CRASGGLAGAQSYEQYF.

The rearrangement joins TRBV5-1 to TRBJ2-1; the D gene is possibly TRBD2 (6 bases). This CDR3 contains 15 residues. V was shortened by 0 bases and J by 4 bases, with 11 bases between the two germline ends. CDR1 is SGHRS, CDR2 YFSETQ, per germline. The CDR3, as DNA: TGCGCCAGCAGCTTGGTAGCGGACCTATACAATGAGCAGTTCTTC. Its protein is CASSLVADLYNEQFF.

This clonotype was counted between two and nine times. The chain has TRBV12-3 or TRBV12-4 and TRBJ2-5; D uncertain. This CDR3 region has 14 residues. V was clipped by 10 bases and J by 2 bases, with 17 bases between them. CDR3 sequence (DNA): TGTGCCACCACCCCACGAGATGGGCAAGAGACCCAGTACTTC. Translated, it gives CATTPRDGQETQYF.

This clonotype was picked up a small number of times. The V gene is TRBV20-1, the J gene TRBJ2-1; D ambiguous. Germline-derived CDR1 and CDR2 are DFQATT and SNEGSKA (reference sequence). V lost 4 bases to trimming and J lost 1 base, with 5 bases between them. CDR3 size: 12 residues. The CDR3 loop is CSAIRSYNEQFF. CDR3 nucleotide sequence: TGCAGTGCTATTAGGTCCTACAATGAGCAGTTCTTC.

This CDR3 reads CASSFASGGTETQYF. CDR3 in DNA: TGTGCCAGCAGTTTTGCTAGCGGGGGTACAGAGACCCAGTACTTC. This chain uses TRBV12-3 or TRBV12-4 with TRBJ2-7; 10 bases fit TRBD2. The J call may not be correct, given that the DNA end is closer to TRBJ2-5. The CDR3 consists of 15 residues.

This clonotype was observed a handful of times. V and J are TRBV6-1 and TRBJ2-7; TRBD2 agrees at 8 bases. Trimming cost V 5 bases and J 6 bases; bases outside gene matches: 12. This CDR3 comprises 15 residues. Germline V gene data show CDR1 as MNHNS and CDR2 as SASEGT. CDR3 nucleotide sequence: TGTGCCAGCAGTTCCTGGACTAGCCCTCCGGGCGAGCAGTACTTC. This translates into CASSSWTSPPGEQYF.

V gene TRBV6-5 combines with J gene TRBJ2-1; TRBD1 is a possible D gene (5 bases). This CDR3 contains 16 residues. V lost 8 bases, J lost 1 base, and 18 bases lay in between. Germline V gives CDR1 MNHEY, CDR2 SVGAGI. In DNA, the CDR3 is TGTGCCAGCTCGATCAGGGTTCACCCTTCCTACAATGAGCAGTTCTTC. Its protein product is CASSIRVHPSYNEQFF.

CDR3 in amino acids: CASRTPTEQGALSEQYF. The CDR3 DNA is TGTGCCAGCAGGACCCCAACCGAACAGGGGGCTTTAAGCGAGCAGTACTTC. J is TRBJ2-7 and V is TRBV6-2 or TRBV6-3; 9 positions match TRBD1. The length of the CDR3 is 17 residues. V lost 6 bases and J lost 6; bases outside the gene matches: 18. Germline loops: CDR1 MNHEY, CDR2 SVGEGT.

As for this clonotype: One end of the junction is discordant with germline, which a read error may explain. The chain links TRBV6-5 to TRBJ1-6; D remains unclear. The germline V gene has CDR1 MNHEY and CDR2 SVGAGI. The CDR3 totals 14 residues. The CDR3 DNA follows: TGTGCCAGCAGTTACTCGAGAGGCGGAGGACCCCCCCACTTT. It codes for CASSYSRGGGPPHF.

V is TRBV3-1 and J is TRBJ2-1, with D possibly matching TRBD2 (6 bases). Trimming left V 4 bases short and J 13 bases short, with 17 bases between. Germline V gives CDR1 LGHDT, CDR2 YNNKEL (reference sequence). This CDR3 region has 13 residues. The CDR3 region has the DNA TGTGCCAGCAGCCGGGGACTCCAAGAGACCCAGTTCTTC. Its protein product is CASSRGLQETQFF.

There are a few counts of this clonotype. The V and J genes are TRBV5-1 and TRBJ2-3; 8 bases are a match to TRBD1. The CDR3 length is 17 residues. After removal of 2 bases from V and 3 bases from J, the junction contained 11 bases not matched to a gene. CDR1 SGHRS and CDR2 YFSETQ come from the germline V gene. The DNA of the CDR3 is TGCGCCAGCAGCTTCCTTGGTGGACAGGGTGATACAGATACGCAGTATTTT. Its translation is CASSFLGGQGDTDTQYF.

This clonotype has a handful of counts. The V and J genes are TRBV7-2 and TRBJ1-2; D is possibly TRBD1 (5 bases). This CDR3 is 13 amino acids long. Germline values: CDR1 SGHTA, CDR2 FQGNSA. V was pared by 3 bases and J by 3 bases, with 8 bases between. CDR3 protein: CASSLRDYYGYTF. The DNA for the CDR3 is TGTGCCAGCAGCTTGAGGGACTACTATGGCTACACCTTC.